The 29 T cell receptor beta chains in this list originate from one sample, sequenced in a study of shared clonotypes between healthy human individuals. TCRdb's table, derived via immunoSEQ multiplex PCR, lists solely in-frame clones and lacks some. The sample consists of hundreds of thousands of clones, about four fifths of them appearing once. Sequenced material: PBMCs. The receptors originated from a woman between 40 and 55 years old in good health. Some clones in this sample may be carry-over from other donors' samples.

The rearrangement uses TRBV9 and TRBJ2-1; 10 nucleotides agree with TRBD2. The V segment lost 0 bases and the J segment 5 bases; nucleotides outside the gene matches: 2. The CDR3 is 15 residues long. CDR1 is SGDLS and CDR2 is YYNGEE in the germline V gene. In DNA form, the CDR3 reads TGTGCCAGCAGCGTAGCTAGCGGGGGAAACAATGAGCAGTTCTTC. Translating it yields CASSVASGGNNEQFF.

The chain uses TRBV5-1 and TRBJ2-2; no reliable D call. The V end lost 0 bases, the J end lost 4 bases, and 10 bases lay between the germline ends. CDR1 and CDR2 (germline): SGHRS, YFSETQ. The CDR3 consists of 15 residues. The CDR3 is CASSLVWVGTGELFF. CDR3 nucleotides: TGCGCCAGCAGCTTGGTGTGGGTAGGCACCGGGGAGCTGTTTTTT. The full variable domain, with the rest looked up from reference TRBV5-1 and TRBJ2-2, is KAGVTQTPRYLIKTRGQQVTLSCSPISGHRSVSWYQQTPGQGLQFLFEYFSETQRNKGNFPGRFSGRQFSNSRSEMNVSTLELGDSALYLCASSLVWVGTGELFFGEGSRLTVL.

The chain links TRBV5-5 to TRBJ1-2; D is uncertain. The CDR3 has 13 residues. In germline, CDR1 is SGHKS, CDR2 YYEKEE (reference sequence). Trimming cost V 0 bases and J 5 bases, with 8 bases left between them. In DNA, the CDR3 is TGTGCCAGCAGCTTGGGACCGCAATATGGCTACACCTTC. It codes for CASSLGPQYGYTF.

The chain joins TRBV6-1 to TRBJ2-1; 11 bases map to TRBD2. J lost 8 bases, V lost 3 bases, and 15 bases had no gene match. CDR3 length: 18 residues. From germline, CDR1 is MNHNS and CDR2 SASEGT. In DNA, the CDR3 is TGTGCCAGCAGTGATCAGGTGGTAATAGCGGGAGGGCCCTATGAGCAGTTCTTC. It encodes CASSDQVVIAGGPYEQFF.

The chain links TRBV6-4 to TRBJ2-7; 7 nucleotides match TRBD2. The germline V gene has CDR1 MRHNA and CDR2 SNTAGT. V lost 9 bases, J lost 4 bases, and 9 bases stayed unmatched. There are 13 residues in the CDR3. This chain's CDR3 is CARNTRGRYEQYF. In DNA, the CDR3 is TGTGCCAGAAATACGCGGGGGAGATACGAGCAGTACTTC.

The V call is TRBV25-1, the J call TRBJ2-7; 7 bases map to TRBD2. The J segment lost 2 bases and the V segment lost 3 bases, leaving 4 bases of the junction unmatched. CDR3 length: 14 residues. Per the germline V gene, CDR1 is MGHDK and CDR2 is SYGVNS. Here the CDR3 reads CASSETGTTYEQYF. The CDR3 nucleotides are TGTGCCAGCAGTGAGACCGGGACTACCTACGAGCAGTACTTC.

This chain connects TRBV6-1 to TRBJ2-2; TRBD2 agrees at 11 bases. V gave up 4 bases and J gave up 5 bases; unmatched junction bases: 6. This CDR3 has 16 residues. The germline V gene has CDR1 MNHNS and CDR2 SASEGT. In DNA form, the CDR3 reads TGTGCCAGCAGTGTACTAGCGGGAGATAAAACCGGGGAGCTGTTTTTT. As protein: CASSVLAGDKTGELFF.

This chain links TRBV2 with TRBJ2-1, with 9 bases identical to TRBD2. Germline V gene lookup returns CDR1 SNHLY and CDR2 FYNNEI. V was clipped by 4 bases and J by 7 bases; unmatched bases: 11. CDR3 length: 16 amino acids. The CDR3 DNA sequence: TGTGCCAGCAGTGGGGGGACAGCGGGAGGAGATAATGAGCAGTTCTTC. This gives the protein CASSGGTAGGDNEQFF.

This clone was observed once. Compared with germline, one end of the junction differs, possibly owing to a read error. The V gene is TRBV7-8, the J gene TRBJ2-7; D is unresolved. The CDR3 totals 15 residues. Germline V gene sequence: CDR1 SGHVS, CDR2 FQNEAQ. CDR3 in amino acids: CASSPSTGPTYEQHF. In nucleotides, the CDR3 is TGTGCCAGCAGCCCGTCAACGGGTCCGACCTACGAGCAGCACTTC.

The chain recombines TRBV28 with TRBJ2-7; maybe TRBD1 (5 bases). The V and J ends lost 5 bases and 3 bases respectively, with 8 bases between them. The CDR3 covers 12 residues. Germline assignment: CDR1 MDHEN and CDR2 SYDVKM. The CDR3: CASSRTSYEQYF. The CDR3 nucleotides read TGTGCCAGCAGTAGGACAAGCTACGAGCAGTACTTC.

The V call is TRBV7-2, the J call TRBJ2-3, with a tentative D call TRBD2 (6 bases). Germline V gene lookup returns CDR1 SGHTA and CDR2 FQGNSA. The CDR3 has 15 amino acids. The V end was cut by 0 bases, the J end by 2 bases, with 9 bases between. The CDR3 spells CASSLAAGITDTQYF. The CDR3 bases are TGTGCCAGCAGCTTAGCGGCGGGAATCACAGATACGCAGTATTTT.

This chain uses TRBV7-6 with TRBJ2-1; 7 bases are a match to TRBD2. Germline CDR1 reads SGHVS; CDR2 reads FNYEAQ. J lost 5 bases, V lost 4 bases, and 11 bases had no gene match. This CDR3 is 16 amino acids long. CDR3: CASSSLGGSFHNEQFF. The CDR3 coding sequence is TGTGCCAGCAGCTCCTTAGGCGGGAGTTTCCACAATGAGCAGTTCTTC.

This chain joins TRBV28 and TRBJ2-6; D ambiguous. Germline-derived CDR1 and CDR2 are MDHEN and SYDVKM. V shed 11 bases and J shed 3 bases, with 17 bases lying between them. The CDR3 has 15 amino acids. DNA for the CDR3: TGTGCCTGTGGCAGGACCATCGGTGGGGCCAACGTCCTGACTTTC. Translation gives CACGRTIGGANVLTF.

CDR3 sequence (DNA): TGTGCCTGGACCGGGACATCCTTTTCTGGGCAGTTCTTC. Translating gives CAWTGTSFSGQFF. The chain couples TRBV30 to TRBJ2-1; TRBD1 might be the D (6 bases). CDR1 is GTSNPN, CDR2 SVGIG, per germline (reference sequence). With 4 bases removed from V and 12 bases from J, the gap between germline ends came to 19 bases. The CDR3 extends over 13 amino acids.

The chain carries TRBV15 and TRBJ1-5, with a tentative D call TRBD1 (5 bases). V was shortened by 0 bases and J by 5 bases, with 11 bases between the two germline ends. There are 15 residues in the CDR3. CDR1 and CDR2 (germline): LNHNV, YYDKDF (reference sequence). CDR3 nucleotide sequence: TGTGCCACCAGCAGAGATTCAGGGAGGGATCAGCCCCAGCATTTT. It is translated as CATSRDSGRDQPQHF.

The CDR3 here is CASNPIGGAWNTEAFF. CDR3 DNA sequence: TGTGCCAGCAATCCGATCGGGGGCGCTTGGAACACTGAAGCTTTCTTT. The J gene is TRBJ1-1, the V gene TRBV28, with a possible D match to TRBD1 (6 bases). Germline CDR1 reads MDHEN; CDR2 reads SYDVKM. Between the trimmed V and J ends, which lost 7 bases and 1 base, there was a span of 19 bases. The CDR3 totals 16 residues.

This rearrangement joins TRBV2 to TRBJ2-2; 8 bases are shared with TRBD2. The CDR3 sequence is 15 residues long. Unmatched junction bases numbered 10, after V lost 6 bases and J lost 7 bases. Germline V CDR1 and CDR2: SNHLY, FYNNEI. CDR3 sequence reads: CASSPGRLAIGELFF. The CDR3 coding sequence is TGTGCCAGCAGCCCAGGGAGACTAGCGATCGGGGAGCTGTTTTTT.

Details on this clone: With a much larger clone just one base away, this may be a read error. The V gene is TRBV6-1, the J gene TRBJ2-2, with D possibly matching TRBD2 (6 bases). This CDR3 is 16 amino acids long. Germline V CDR1 and CDR2: MNHNS, SASEGT. CDR3 sequence (DNA): TGTGCCAGCAGTGAAGCTTTATGGGGGGTCACCGGGAAGCTGTTTTTT. Residues: CASSEALWGVTGKLFF.

This rearrangement joins TRBV23-1 to TRBJ2-3, with D tentatively TRBD2 (5 bases). TRBV23-1 falls under the ORF class, with uncertain function. The CDR3 runs to 17 residues. Between the trimmed V and J ends, which lost 3 bases and 3 bases, there was a span of 19 bases. CDR3 region: CASSQPTSTSITDTQYF. CDR3 coding DNA: TGCGCCAGCAGTCAGCCCACTAGTACCTCTATTACAGATACGCAGTATTTT.

The chain is built from TRBV11-2 and TRBJ1-3, with unresolved D. The CDR3 extends over 12 amino acids. Trimming left V 5 bases short and J 1 base short, with 3 bases between. The V gene's germline CDR1 is SGHAT and CDR2 FQNNGV. The CDR3 is CASSRSGNTIYF. The CDR3 region has the DNA TGTGCCAGCAGCCGATCTGGAAACACCATATATTTT.

The chain employs TRBV7-8 and TRBJ1-5, with 9 bases that match TRBD1. The CDR3 runs 15 residues. V shed 1 base and J 6 bases; nucleotides not matched to a gene: 4. CDR1 SGHVS and CDR2 FQNEAQ come from the germline V gene. CDR3 bases: TGTGCCAGCAGCTTAGGGACAGGGGCTCGTCAGCCCCAGCATTTT. Translated: CASSLGTGARQPQHF.

A few counts support this clone. The chain recombines TRBV19 with TRBJ2-7; TRBD2 matches 10 bases. This CDR3 contains 12 residues. CDR1 LNHDA and CDR2 SQIVND come from the germline V gene (reference sequence). Unmatched junction bases numbered 5, after V lost 10 bases and J lost 5 bases. CDR3: CATTSGTDEQYF. The CDR3 DNA follows: TGTGCCACTACTAGCGGGACGGACGAGCAGTACTTC.

This clone was counted only a few times. The chain couples TRBV5-1 to TRBJ2-1; D gene uncertain. CDR3 length: 14 amino acids. V was cut by 2 bases and J by 6 bases, with 12 bases left in between. In germline, CDR1 is SGHRS, CDR2 YFSETQ. Here the CDR3 DNA reads TGCGCCAGCAGCTTTGATTGGGATTCCAATGAGCAGTTCTTC. Translating it yields CASSFDWDSNEQFF.

This rearrangement joins TRBV10-3 to TRBJ2-7, with TRBD1 identical over 10 bases. The CDR3 totals 14 residues. Trimming removed 3 bases from V and 5 bases from J; junction bases left unmatched: 4. Germline V gene sequence: CDR1 ENHRY, CDR2 SYGVKD. As DNA, the CDR3 is TGTGCCATCAGTGATGGGACAGGGGCCGACGAGCAGTACTTC. The encoded protein is CAISDGTGADEQYF.

The chain combines TRBV7-2 with TRBJ1-2, with no clear D. In germline, CDR1 is SGHTA, CDR2 FQGNSA. CDR3 length equals 14 residues. Trimming took 0 bases from V and 7 from J, leaving 12 bases between them. The CDR3 is CASSLAGSPGGYTF. The CDR3 DNA sequence: TGTGCCAGCAGCTTAGCTGGGAGTCCTGGTGGCTACACCTTC. The full variable domain, with the rest looked up from reference TRBV7-2 and TRBJ1-2, is GAGVSQSPSNKVTEKGKDVELRCDPISGHTALYWYRQSLGQGLEFLIYFQGNSAPDKSGLPSDRFSAERTGGSVSTLTIQRTQQEDSAVYLCASSLAGSPGGYTFGSGTRLTVV.

This chain connects TRBV5-4 to TRBJ1-2; 7 positions agree with TRBD1. CDR1 SGHNT and CDR2 YYREEE come from the germline V gene (reference sequence). Germline trimming cut 4 bases from V and 5 bases from J; bases unmatched to any gene: 11. The CDR3 length is 15 residues. The CDR3 sequence: CASSVQQGPLYGYTF. CDR3 nucleotides: TGTGCCAGCAGCGTTCAACAGGGGCCCCTATATGGCTACACCTTC.

The gene calls are TRBV11-2 and TRBJ2-7; maybe TRBD1 (6 bases). Germline-derived CDR1 and CDR2 are SGHAT and FQNNGV. V gave up 2 bases and J gave up 0 bases, with 11 bases separating them. This CDR3 is 15 amino acids long. In DNA, the CDR3 is TGTGCCAGCAGCTTAACGACAGGTTCCTCCTACGAGCAGTACTTC. It yields the protein CASSLTTGSSYEQYF.

V is TRBV5-1 and J is TRBJ1-5; possibly TRBD1 for D (6 bases). Trimming took off 0 bases at V and 5 bases at J, with 12 bases between the two ends. This CDR3 comprises 15 residues. Germline V lookup: CDR1 SGHRS, CDR2 YFSETQ. The CDR3 loop reads CASSLALGADQPQHF. The CDR3 region has the DNA TGCGCCAGCAGCTTGGCGTTGGGGGCCGATCAGCCCCAGCATTTT.

This clone was recorded only once. The genes are TRBV5-6 and TRBJ1-4; no definite D call. V lost 4 bases and J lost 7, with 20 bases in between. This CDR3 has 16 amino acids. Looked up from germline, CDR1 is SGHDT and CDR2 is YYEEEE. CDR3: CASSLSRGIRFEKLFF. DNA of the CDR3: TGTGCCAGCAGCCTGTCTCGAGGCATCCGTTTTGAAAAACTGTTTTTT.